This entry features one TCR beta chain sequence. Its cognate antigen is unknown. With 9 bases removed from V and 2 bases from J, the gap between germline ends came to 19 bases. CDR3 length: 15 amino acids. Germline CDR1 reads LNHDA; CDR2 reads SQIVND (reference sequence). These data originate in a study of cytomegalovirus exposure and HLA in healthy donors. General study points: According to an earlier analysis, most TCR beta V segments yielded productive rearrangements about 87% or about 30% of the time. One cluster of highly shared sequence variants probably arose as a sequencing artifact.

With 60 Vbeta and 13 Jbeta primers, the PCR was carried out. The method was immunoSEQ multiplex PCR; TCRdb's version includes in-frame clones alone and lacks a portion of them. The sample includes under 200,000 clones, around 75% of them seen just once. Nominally healthy donors were sampled, though unrecorded immune exposures were likely. V and J are TRBV19 and TRBJ1-2; D possibly corresponds to TRBD1 (5 bases). The sequence was collected from a woman under 40 in good health and CMV-seronegative. The material sequenced was PBMCs. CDR3 loop: CASLRAGSPNYGYTF. For the CDR3, the DNA is TGTGCCAGCCTAAGGGCAGGGTCGCCAAACTATGGCTACACCTTC.